A single sample is the source of the 27 T cell receptor beta chains below, sequenced in a study of CD8 T cells in ankylosing spondylitis. These receptors' antigens are unknown. TCRdb reprocessed the 5' RACE reads via MiXCR and lists one record per CDR3 protein. The sample lists around 220,000 distinct CDR3 sequences; about 16% were seen once. Whole-study findings and limits: A motif in TCR beta, a set of under ten highly homologous variants, appeared characteristic of ankylosing spondylitis blood.

Sequenced sample: blood, either unsorted or a sorted T cell fraction (not recorded which). These receptors came from a male donor with ankylosing spondylitis.

The sample holds a few counts of this clonotype. The chain employs TRBV30 and TRBJ1-1, with unresolved D. Per the germline V gene, CDR1 is GTSNPN and CDR2 is SVGIG (reference sequence). This CDR3 has 12 residues. Trimming shortened V by 3 bases and J by 4 bases, and 9 bases separated the two germline ends. The CDR3 spells CAWRGWSTEAFF. The CDR3 region has the DNA TGTGCCTGGAGAGGATGGAGCACTGAAGCTTTCTTT. The full variable domain, completed using reference TRBV30 and TRBJ1-1, is SQTIHQWPATLVQPVGSPLSLECTVEGTSNPNLYWYRQAAGRGLQLLFYSVGIGQISSEVPQNLSASRPQDRQFILSSKKLLLSDSGFYLCAWRGWSTEAFFGQGTRLTVV.

The J gene is TRBJ1-1, the V gene TRBV9; perhaps TRBD1 as D (6 bases). Trimming pared 0 bases from V and 6 bases from J, leaving 9 bases between. The CDR3 runs 13 residues. Germline V gene data show CDR1 as SGDLS and CDR2 as YYNGEE. CDR3 nucleotide sequence: TGTGCCAGCAGCGTAGACGGGGGCGCTGAAGCTTTCTTT. Residues: CASSVDGGAEAFF.

This clonotype has only a few counts. V usage is TRBV3-1 and J usage is TRBJ2-7, with TRBD2 matching 8 bases. Germline V CDR1 and CDR2: LGHDT, YNNKEL (reference sequence). V shed 3 bases and J 6 bases; nucleotides not matched to a gene: 7. This CDR3 comprises 14 residues. CDR3 DNA sequence: TGTGCCAGCAGCCACGGGACTAGGGGGGGCGAGCAGTACTTC. Amino acid sequence: CASSHGTRGGEQYF.

The chain carries TRBV7-8 and TRBJ1-2; 7 bases line up with TRBD1. Germline V gene lookup returns CDR1 SGHVS and CDR2 FQNEAQ. Unmatched junction bases numbered 10, after V lost 4 bases and J lost 2 bases. CDR3 length: 16 amino acids. The CDR3 DNA sequence: TGTGCCAGCAGCTCCGAGGGGTACAGGGGAAACTATGGCTACACCTTC. Its protein product is CASSSEGYRGNYGYTF.

The J gene is TRBJ1-5, the V gene TRBV20-1; unclear D gene. CDR1 and CDR2 from the germline V gene are DFQATT and SNEGSKA (reference sequence). V was trimmed by 1 base and J by 0 bases, leaving 19 bases between them. The CDR3 loop spans 18 amino acids. CDR3 sequence (DNA): TGCAGTGCTAGAGGCGCAAAAACACCCCCATATAGCAATCAGCCCCAGCATTTT. This sequence encodes CSARGAKTPPYSNQPQHF.

This clonotype was found a few times. The chain employs TRBV29-1 and TRBJ1-3; D gene uncertain. Germline CDR1 and CDR2: SQVTM and ANQGSEA. This CDR3 has 16 residues. Trimming took 0 bases from V and 5 from J, leaving 17 bases between them. The DNA for the CDR3 is TGCAGCGTTGAAGACCCTACCCTTCAATCCCGAAACACCATATATTTT. It is translated as CSVEDPTLQSRNTIYF.

This clonotype has a handful of counts. The genes are TRBV9 and TRBJ1-2; D possibly corresponds to TRBD1 (5 bases). Germline V gene data show CDR1 as SGDLS and CDR2 as YYNGEE. Trimming took off 7 bases at V and 3 bases at J, with 13 bases between the two ends. This CDR3 comprises 13 residues. Here the CDR3 reads CASGARDHYGYTF. In DNA, the CDR3 is TGTGCCAGCGGGGCCCGGGACCACTATGGCTACACCTTC.

The chain joins TRBV28 to TRBJ1-1; a weak D match, TRBD1 (5 bases). Germline CDR1 and CDR2: MDHEN and SYDVKM. This CDR3 is built from 12 residues. Trimming took off 10 bases at V and 0 bases at J, with 9 bases between the two ends. In DNA, the CDR3 is TGTGCCATCGGGGCCCTGAACACTGAAGCTTTCTTT. Translated, it gives CAIGALNTEAFF.

The chain has TRBV7-9 and TRBJ1-1; perhaps TRBD1 as D (5 bases). V was cut by 4 bases and J by 1 base, with 10 bases left in between. Germline V gives CDR1 SEHNR, CDR2 FQNEAQ (reference sequence). This CDR3 is built from 14 residues. CDR3 coding DNA: TGTGCCAGCAGCTATACGGGGCCGAACACTGAAGCTTTCTTT. Its protein product is CASSYTGPNTEAFF.

This clonotype was seen more than once but under ten times. The chain employs TRBV7-9 and TRBJ1-1; 9 bases map to TRBD1. Trimming took 5 bases from V and 0 from J; bases not matched to a gene: 7. Germline CDR1 reads SEHNR; CDR2 reads FQNEAQ (reference sequence). This CDR3 is 16 amino acids long. This chain's CDR3 is CASSQTTGGLNTEAFF. In DNA, the CDR3 is TGTGCCAGCAGCCAAACGACAGGGGGGCTGAACACTGAAGCTTTCTTT.

This clonotype was seen a few times. A much bigger clone sits one base away, suggesting this may be a read error. The rearrangement joins TRBV5-1 to TRBJ2-1, with D perhaps TRBD1 (6 bases). CDR1 SGHRS and CDR2 YFSETQ come from the germline V gene. The CDR3 contains 12 residues. This CDR3 is CASSSTGYELFF. The CDR3 coding sequence is TGCGCCAGCAGTTCCACAGGGTATGAGCTGTTCTTC. The variable domain in full, completed from reference TRBV5-1 and TRBJ2-1, reads KAGVTQTPRYLIKTRGQQVTLSCSPISGHRSVSWYQQTPGQGLQFLFEYFSETQRNKGNFPGRFSGRQFSNSRSEMNVSTLELGDSALYLCASSSTGYELFFGPGTRLTVL.

This clonotype was counted many times. J is TRBJ2-7 and V is TRBV12-3 or TRBV12-4, with 10 bases identical to TRBD1. V was pared by 5 bases and J by 5 bases, with 9 bases of the junction left unmatched. The CDR3 covers 15 residues. The CDR3 bases are TGTGCCAGCAGTCCCCAGGACAGGGGGATGGACGAGCAGTACTTC. This gives the protein CASSPQDRGMDEQYF.

The chain recombines TRBV4-3 with TRBJ2-2; possible D gene TRBD1, 6 bases. From germline, CDR1 is LGHNA and CDR2 YSLEER. V was trimmed by 1 base and J by 6 bases, leaving 9 bases between them. The CDR3 is 14 amino acids. CDR3: CASSQAQGSGELFF. The CDR3 region has the DNA TGCGCCAGCAGCCAAGCCCAGGGGTCCGGGGAGCTGTTTTTT.

The V gene is TRBV20-1, the J gene TRBJ2-2, with D perhaps matching TRBD1 or TRBD2 (5 bases each). The CDR3 runs 13 residues. The germline CDR1 and CDR2 sequences are DFQATT and SNEGSKA (reference sequence). V was cut by 0 bases and J by 6 bases, with 8 bases left in between. The CDR3 nucleotides read TGCAGTGCTAGAGACAGGGACGCCGGGGAGCTGTTTTTT. Protein product: CSARDRDAGELFF.

In this sample, this clonotype turned up a few times. This chain links TRBV12-3 or TRBV12-4 with TRBJ2-1; 9 positions match TRBD2. After removal of 7 bases from V and 8 bases from J, the junction contained 12 bases not matched to a gene. This CDR3 is built from 15 residues. CDR3 residues: CASMGLAGEVYEQFF. Written as DNA, the CDR3 is TGTGCCAGCATGGGTTTAGCGGGAGAGGTCTATGAGCAGTTCTTC.

This clonotype was picked up a small number of times. The chain carries TRBV9 and TRBJ1-3; tentative D call: TRBD1 (6 bases). The germline V and J ends were trimmed by 7 bases and 3 bases, with 14 bases remaining between them. The CDR3 is 14 amino acids. CDR1 SGDLS and CDR2 YYNGEE come from the germline V gene. The CDR3 sequence: CASQGGPLGNTIYF. The CDR3 nucleotides are TGTGCCAGCCAAGGGGGGCCTCTTGGAAACACCATATATTTT. Combining the CDR3 with reference TRBV9 and TRBJ1-3 gives the whole variable domain DSGVTQTPKHLITATGQRVTLRCSPRSGDLSVYWYQQSLDQGLQFLIQYYNGEERAKGNILERFSAQQFPDLHSELNLSSLELGDSALYFCASQGGPLGNTIYFGEGSWLTVV.

This clonotype was recorded a few times. The chain joins TRBV29-1 to TRBJ1-2, with TRBD1 as a possible D gene (5 bases). V lost 4 bases and J 8 bases, leaving 11 bases between the germline ends. This CDR3 has 11 amino acids. CDR1 and CDR2 (germline): SQVTM, ANQGSEA. The CDR3 loop is CSVVSGHGYTF. CDR3 bases: TGCAGCGTTGTGTCAGGGCACGGCTACACCTTC.

The V call is TRBV20-1, the J call TRBJ2-3; D is uncertain. This CDR3 has 15 residues. Germline values: CDR1 DFQATT, CDR2 SNEGSKA (reference sequence). The V end was cut by 0 bases, the J end by 6 bases, with 16 bases between. The CDR3 sequence is CSARDSDVLFDTQYF. CDR3 in DNA: TGCAGTGCTAGAGATTCGGATGTTTTGTTCGATACGCAGTATTTT.

This clonotype was counted many times. This chain links TRBV5-1 with TRBJ2-7; 8 bases match TRBD1. Germline CDR1 and CDR2: SGHRS and YFSETQ. The CDR3 sequence is 14 residues long. V was clipped by 4 bases and J by 2 bases; unmatched bases: 5. CDR3 in DNA: TGCGCCAGCAGCCCAGGACAGGGCCCCTACGAGCAGTACTTC. It codes for CASSPGQGPYEQYF.

This clonotype was counted many times. In DNA form, the CDR3 reads TGCAGCGTTCGAACAGGGCCAGATACGCAGTATTTT. This translates into CSVRTGPDTQYF. The chain couples TRBV29-1 to TRBJ2-3; a possible D gene is TRBD1 (6 bases). From germline, CDR1 is SQVTM and CDR2 ANQGSEA. The CDR3 is 12 residues long. V was trimmed by 5 bases and J by 4 bases, leaving 10 bases between them.

The sample holds a few counts of this clonotype. The chain employs TRBV7-9 and TRBJ2-1; 7 bases align to TRBD2. V gave up 5 bases and J gave up 0 bases; unmatched junction bases: 10. This CDR3 has 17 residues. CDR1 is SEHNR, CDR2 FQNEAQ, per germline (reference sequence). This chain's CDR3 is CASSTYRAGPSYNEQFF. CDR3 bases: TGTGCCAGCAGCACTTATAGAGCGGGGCCCTCCTACAATGAGCAGTTCTTC.

The table lists this clonotype with many counts. The chain links TRBV12-3 or TRBV12-4 to TRBJ2-2; unclear D gene. The V end lost 3 bases, the J end lost 7 bases, and 9 bases lay between the germline ends. The CDR3 covers 13 residues. CDR3 coding DNA: TGTGCCAGCAGTTTTCAGAGTTACGGGGAGCTGTTTTTT. It encodes CASSFQSYGELFF.

This clonotype was seen at least ten times. CDR3: CASSLDIDTQYF. Written as DNA, the CDR3 is TGTGCCAGCAGCTTGGATATAGATACGCAGTATTTT. This chain links TRBV5-6 with TRBJ2-3; no definite D call. There are 12 residues in the CDR3. Per germline, CDR1 SGHDT and CDR2 YYEEEE. V gave up 0 bases and J gave up 5 bases, with 4 bases separating them.

This clonotype came up a few times. This chain joins TRBV27 and TRBJ2-5; TRBD2 matches 11 bases. The ends lost 5 bases at V and 4 bases at J; junction bases unmatched: 9. Germline V CDR1 and CDR2: MNHEY, SMNVEV (reference sequence). The CDR3 spans 16 residues. The CDR3: CASSPEAGLAGETQYF. For the CDR3, the DNA is TGTGCCAGCAGTCCCGAAGCCGGACTAGCGGGAGAGACCCAGTACTTC.

This clonotype occurred a few times. The V call is TRBV16, the J call TRBJ2-5, with a tentative D call TRBD1 (7 bases). This CDR3 is 16 amino acids long. The ends were cut back, 3 bases at V and 3 bases at J, with 17 bases in the middle. Germline V gene lookup returns CDR1 KGHSY and CDR2 FQNENV. CDR3 protein: CASSHTRGVLEETQYF. Written as DNA, the CDR3 is TGTGCCAGCAGCCATACCAGGGGGGTCCTTGAAGAGACCCAGTACTTC.

This clonotype was detected only a few times. The CDR3 is CSARQYRSSYNEQFF. The DNA for the CDR3 is TGCAGTGCGCGACAATACAGGAGCTCCTACAATGAGCAGTTCTTC. The V gene is TRBV20-1, the J gene TRBJ2-1, with D perhaps matching TRBD1 (5 bases). The V end lost 6 bases, the J end lost 0 bases, and 15 bases lay between the germline ends. Germline CDR1 and CDR2: DFQATT and SNEGSKA (reference sequence). The CDR3 totals 15 residues.

This chain uses TRBV12-3 or TRBV12-4 with TRBJ1-4, with 7 bases lining up with TRBD1. The V gene end was trimmed by 4 bases and the J gene end by 13 bases; junction bases not matched to a gene: 9. There are 13 residues in the CDR3. CDR3 residues: CASSSPGQEGLFF. Here the CDR3 DNA reads TGTGCCAGCAGTTCCCCCGGACAGGAAGGACTGTTTTTT.